This T cell receptor (beta chain) appears in the sequencing data of a study of T cell responses to AZD1222 COVID-19 vaccine. Of note for this clone: No antigen is known for it.

The length of the CDR3 is 15 residues. The V gene end was trimmed by 6 bases and the J gene end by 6 bases; junction bases not matched to a gene: 12. In germline, CDR1 is SNHLY, CDR2 FYNNEI. Study-level findings and limits: Seropositive AZD1222 recipients at baseline numbered only five to seven. Following two doses of AZD1222, Spike-specific TCR breadth and depth rose. Scientists sampled the repertoires only once the peak T cell response had passed.

TCRdb keeps only in-frame clones here, not all; method: immunoSEQ multiplex PCR. This table holds 100,000 to 150,000 clones, under 90% found once. The sequencing here drew on peripheral blood, taken on day 0 of AZD1222 vaccination. V usage is TRBV2 and J usage is TRBJ1-1, with TRBD1 identical over 8 bases. This clonotype was sampled from an adult in good health. The CDR3 sequence: CASSDTGQVYAEAFF. For the CDR3, the DNA is TGTGCCAGCAGCGATACGGGACAGGTATATGCTGAAGCTTTCTTT.